The 7 T cell receptor beta chains given below trace back to one sample, sequenced in a study of blood T cell repertoires in COVID-19. Data came from immunoSEQ multiplex PCR; TCRdb stores just in-frame clones and leaves some out. The data hold more than 85,000 clones, with roughly 86% observed a single time. The sequenced material came from peripheral blood. Every receptor here comes from a human donor in a cohort sampled during active COVID-19.

This clone has only a few counts. The chain recombines TRBV7-3 with TRBJ2-1; 7 nucleotides agree with TRBD1. V shed 5 bases, J shed 7 bases, and the junction held 20 bases outside the gene matches. Germline V gene sequence: CDR1 SGHTA, CDR2 FQGTGA. This CDR3 has 18 amino acids. Written as DNA, the CDR3 is TGTGCCAGCAGCCCCTTATTTCGGACAGGCTCAAGTCGGAATGAGCAGTTCTTC. Translation gives CASSPLFRTGSSRNEQFF. The variable domain in full, with the rest retrieved from reference TRBV7-3 and TRBJ2-1, is GAGVSQTPSNKVTEKGKYVELRCDPISGHTALYWYRQSLGQGPEFLIYFQGTGAADDSGLPNDRFFAVRPEGSVSTLKIQRTERGDSAVYLCASSPLFRTGSSRNEQFFGPGTRLTVL.

The chain recombines TRBV18 with TRBJ1-2, with D hard to call. This CDR3 has 15 residues. CDR1 and CDR2 from the germline V gene are KGHSH and LQKENI. V lost 3 bases and J lost 4, with 15 bases in between. As DNA, the CDR3 is TGTGCCAGCTCACCCCCATCGGTGGGCCCCTATGGCTACACCTTC. Translating it yields CASSPPSVGPYGYTF.

The count of this clone is one. The rearrangement joins TRBV5-5 to TRBJ1-1; D perhaps matches TRBD1 (5 bases). Germline V gene sequence: CDR1 SGHKS, CDR2 YYEKEE (reference sequence). There are 13 residues in the CDR3. The V end lost 3 bases, the J end lost 2 bases, and 8 bases lay between the germline ends. CDR3 DNA sequence: TGTGCCAGCAGCTGGACAAGCAACACTGAAGCTTTCTTT. Its translation is CASSWTSNTEAFF.

This chain uses TRBV7-6 with TRBJ2-1; a weak D match, TRBD2 (6 bases). Trimming cost V 6 bases and J 8 bases, with 8 bases left between them. CDR3 size: 11 residues. Germline V gene sequence: CDR1 SGHVS, CDR2 FNYEAQ. The CDR3 DNA is TGTGCCAGCAGTCCGGGGGATGAGCAGTTCTTC. Translation gives CASSPGDEQFF.

The chain couples TRBV5-6 to TRBJ2-1; TRBD1 is a possible D gene (5 bases). The germline gives CDR1 SGHDT, CDR2 YYEEEE. Trimming pared 3 bases from V and 7 bases from J, leaving 8 bases between. This CDR3 region has 12 residues. For the CDR3, the DNA is TGTGCCAGCAGCTCAGACAGAAATGAGCAGTTCTTC. Protein: CASSSDRNEQFF.

CDR3 in amino acids: CASRPGERVSTDTQYF. The CDR3 nucleotides are TGTGCCAGCAGGCCCGGTGAGCGGGTGTCCACAGATACGCAGTATTTT. This chain connects TRBV28 to TRBJ2-3; D is possibly TRBD2 (6 bases). This CDR3 has 16 residues. From germline, CDR1 is MDHEN and CDR2 SYDVKM. With 6 bases removed from V and 2 bases from J, the gap between germline ends came to 18 bases.

The chain couples TRBV11-2 to TRBJ1-1, with D possibly being TRBD1 (5 bases). Trimming shortened V by 9 bases and J by 6 bases, and 20 bases separated the two germline ends. Germline CDR1 is SGHAT and CDR2 is FQNNGV. The CDR3 extends over 14 amino acids. As DNA, the CDR3 is TGTGCCAGTGTACGACAAAGCGGGGGGTCTGAAGCTTTCTTT. Translated: CASVRQSGGSEAFF.